The clone carrying this TCR beta chain was seen at least ten times. Its antigen is not known. Unique molecular identifiers were affixed to discrete cDNA molecules within the library. Each CDR3 protein gets one entry after TCRdb re-called the RACE reads with MiXCR. This sample has more than 70,000 distinct CDR3 sequences, with around 9% found just once. Time point reported: healthy volunteer bleed at 2 weeks. It was unfractionated whole blood from which total RNA was extracted. This entry is derived from a study of human T cells and chemical hapten exposure. Study-wide results and limits: TCRs exceeding 1 in 1000 frequency stayed unchanged with DPC sensitization.

From germline, CDR1 is DFQATT and CDR2 SNEGSKA (reference sequence). The CDR3 has 14 amino acids. Trimming removed 0 bases at V and 4 bases at J, with 13 bases between. V usage is TRBV20-1 and J usage is TRBJ2-7; D remains ambiguous. The sequence derives from a female donor in good health. Some clones in this sample may be carry-over from other donors' samples. The material sequenced was whole blood. The CDR3: CSARDRTEMYEQYF. The CDR3 DNA reads as TGCAGTGCTAGAGATCGAACAGAGATGTACGAGCAGTACTTC.